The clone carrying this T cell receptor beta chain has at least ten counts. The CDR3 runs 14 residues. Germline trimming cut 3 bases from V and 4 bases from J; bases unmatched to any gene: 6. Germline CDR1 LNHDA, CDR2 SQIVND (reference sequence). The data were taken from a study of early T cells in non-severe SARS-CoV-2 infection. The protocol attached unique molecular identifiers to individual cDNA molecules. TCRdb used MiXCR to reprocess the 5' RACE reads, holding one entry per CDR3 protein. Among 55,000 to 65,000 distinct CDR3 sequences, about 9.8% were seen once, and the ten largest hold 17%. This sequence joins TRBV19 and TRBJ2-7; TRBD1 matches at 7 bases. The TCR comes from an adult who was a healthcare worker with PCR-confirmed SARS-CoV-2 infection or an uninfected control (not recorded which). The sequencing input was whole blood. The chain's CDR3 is CASSIYGGQYEQYF. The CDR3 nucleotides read TGTGCCAGTAGTATTTATGGGGGACAGTACGAGCAGTACTTC. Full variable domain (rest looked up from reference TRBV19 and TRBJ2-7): DGGITQSPKYLFRKEGQNVTLSCEQNLNHDAMYWYRQDPGQGLRLIYYSQIVNDFQKGDIAEGYSVSREKKESFPLTVTSAQKNPTAFYLCASSIYGGQYEQYFGPGTRLTVT.